A selection of T cell receptor beta chains follows, all from one sample in a study of shared clonotypes between healthy human individuals. Assay: immunoSEQ multiplex PCR; the TCRdb copy retains only in-frame clones and omits some. The sample consists of approximately 2,000,000 clones, 90% to 95% of them appearing once. Sample: naive CD8+ T cells from PBMCs. These receptors originate from a young man in good health. Some clones in this sample may be carry-over from other donors' samples. The CDR3 runs from the conserved cysteine through the conserved F or W. D genes are given only for firm matches. The size of a clone is reported for some rows only, either as once, few or many, or as a class for expanded clones.

D	V	size	J	CDR3	DNA
-	TRBV9	-	TRBJ2-2	CASSPPGPGELFF	TGTGCCAGCAGCCCCCCAGGCCCCGGGGAGCTGTTTTTT
-	TRBV13	-	TRBJ1-5	CASSLGKGPQPQHF	TGTGCCAGCAGCTTAGGGAAGGGCCCTCAGCCCCAGCATTTT
-	TRBV11-2	-	TRBJ2-7	CASSFAGRHEQYF	TGTGCCAGCAGCTTTGCCGGGAGACACGAGCAGTACTTC
-	TRBV4-1	-	TRBJ1-5	CASSQDPGPQNQPQHF	TGCGCCAGCAGCCAAGATCCCGGACCGCAGAATCAGCCCCAGCATTTT
-	TRBV7-9	-	TRBJ1-1	CASSFTTAINTEAFF	TGTGCCAGCAGCTTCACGACAGCCATAAACACTGAAGCTTTCTTT
-	TRBV6-1	-	TRBJ2-2	CASSEAQGRGPGELFF	TGTGCCAGCAGTGAAGCTCAAGGCAGGGGCCCCGGGGAGCTGTTTTTT
TRBD2	TRBV27	-	TRBJ2-2	CASRQLAGPSLRTGELFF	TGTGCCAGCAGACAACTAGCGGGTCCTAGTCTACGGACCGGGGAGCTGTTTTTT
TRBD1	TRBV30	-	TRBJ2-1	CAWILRDRGSYNEQFF	TGTGCCTGGATCCTAAGGGACAGGGGTTCCTACAATGAGCAGTTCTTC
TRBD1	TRBV13	-	TRBJ2-7	CASSFGTGKIREQYF	TGTGCCAGCAGCTTCGGGACAGGGAAAATAAGGGAGCAGTACTTC
TRBD2	TRBV4-1	-	TRBJ2-2	CASSLSPSGTTGELFF	TGCGCCAGCAGCCTTTCCCCTAGCGGGACAACCGGGGAGCTGTTTTTT
-	TRBV5-4	-	TRBJ2-1	CASSFWGWENEQFF	TGTGCCAGCAGCTTTTGGGGCTGGGAGAATGAGCAGTTCTTC
TRBD2	TRBV4-2	-	TRBJ2-3	CASSQEPSGTSTDTQYF	TGTGCCAGCAGCCAAGAGCCTAGCGGCACTAGCACAGATACGCAGTATTTT
-	TRBV9	-	TRBJ2-1	CASSSLENEQFF	TGTGCCAGCAGCTCCCTGGAGAATGAGCAGTTCTTC
TRBD2	TRBV7-9	-	TRBJ2-3	CASSFSPSGTADTQYF	TGTGCCAGCAGCTTTTCCCCGAGCGGGACGGCAGATACGCAGTATTTT
-	TRBV19	once	TRBJ1-5	CASSIGSPSNQPQHF	TGTGCCAGTAGTATCGGATCACCTAGCAATCAGCCCCAGCATTTT
TRBD1	TRBV9	-	TRBJ2-7	CASSVAFGTGYEQYF	TGTGCCAGCAGCGTAGCGTTTGGGACAGGCTACGAGCAGTACTTC
-	TRBV11-2	-	TRBJ1-3	CASSLGRAVNSGNTIYF	TGTGCCAGCAGCTTAGGTCGGGCGGTAAACTCTGGAAACACCATATATTTT
-	TRBV4-2	-	TRBJ1-1	CASSQDEGMNTEAFF	TGTGCCAGCAGCCAAGATGAGGGCATGAACACTGAAGCTTTCTTT
-	TRBV30	-	TRBJ1-2	CAWSASGGQDGYTF	TGTGCCTGGAGTGCCTCGGGGGGGCAAGATGGCTACACCTTC
TRBD1	TRBV28	-	TRBJ2-7	CASSPTGGNPYEQYF	TGTGCCAGCAGTCCGACAGGGGGCAACCCCTACGAGCAGTACTTC
-	TRBV7-6	-	TRBJ2-2	CASNPGVNTGELFF	TGTGCCAGCAACCCCGGGGTGAACACCGGGGAGCTGTTTTTT